Listed here are 9 T cell receptor beta chains from one sample, sequenced in a study of blood T cell repertoires in COVID-19. Profiling relied on immunoSEQ multiplex PCR, and the TCRdb table lists in-frame clones only, not all of them. The repertoire holds some 350,000 clones, with around 90% as singletons. The sequenced sample was peripheral blood. The receptors originated from a man aged 18 to 30 with active or convalescent COVID-19.

J is TRBJ1-1 and V is TRBV7-2, with D possibly matching TRBD1 (6 bases). Between the trimmed V and J ends, which lost 4 bases and 0 bases, there was a span of 12 bases. The CDR3 consists of 15 residues. Looked up from germline, CDR1 is SGHTA and CDR2 is FQGNSA. CDR3 loop: CASSSHRVMNTEAFF. In DNA form, the CDR3 reads TGTGCCAGCAGCTCCCACAGGGTCATGAACACTGAAGCTTTCTTT.

The table lists this clone with a count of one. As DNA, the CDR3 is TGTGCCAGCAGCCAAGTTCCAGGGGGGCTTTACGAGCAGTACTTC. It specifies CASSQVPGGLYEQYF. This chain links TRBV7-9 with TRBJ2-7, with D tentatively TRBD1 (7 bases). V lost 5 bases to trimming and J lost 4 bases, with 18 bases between them. The V gene's germline CDR1 is SEHNR and CDR2 FQNEAQ (reference sequence). The CDR3 has 15 residues.

This clone was detected only a few times. The rearrangement joins TRBV6-2 or TRBV6-3 to TRBJ1-1, with D unresolved. Germline V gene lookup returns CDR1 MNHEY and CDR2 SVGEGT. V lost 0 bases to trimming and J lost 6 bases, with 20 bases between them. The CDR3 runs 17 residues. The CDR3 DNA follows: TGTGCCAGCAGTTACTCACCCCTCGAGGAGAGGGCTCCTGAAGCTTTCTTT. This sequence encodes CASSYSPLEERAPEAFF.

The chain employs TRBV7-6 and TRBJ1-5, with 7 bases lining up with TRBD1. This CDR3 is built from 15 residues. Germline V lookup: CDR1 SGHVS, CDR2 FNYEAQ. V lost 1 base, J lost 3 bases, and 3 bases stayed unmatched. CDR3 sequence reads: CASSLGTGPNQPQHF. The DNA of the CDR3 is TGTGCCAGCAGCTTAGGGACAGGACCCAATCAGCCCCAGCATTTT.

This clone was seen only once. The chain links TRBV3-1 (or the pseudogene TRBV3-2) to TRBJ2-1, with TRBD1 matching 11 bases. The germline CDR1 and CDR2 sequences are LGHDT and YNNKEL (reference sequence). CDR3 length: 18 amino acids. Trimming cost V 3 bases and J 5 bases; bases outside gene matches: 12. CDR3 sequence reads: CASSQDRGPYNIHNEQFF. CDR3 coding DNA: TGTGCCAGCAGCCAGGACAGGGGGCCCTACAATATCCACAATGAGCAGTTCTTC.

The chain uses TRBV5-4 and TRBJ2-1, with D possibly being TRBD1 (7 bases). Per the germline V gene, CDR1 is SGHNT and CDR2 is YYREEE (reference sequence). Between the trimmed V and J ends, which lost 1 base and 4 bases, there was a span of 12 bases. CDR3 size: 15 residues. The CDR3 sequence is CASSLQQGRYNEQFF. The CDR3 nucleotides are TGTGCCAGCAGCTTGCAACAGGGGAGGTACAATGAGCAGTTCTTC.

The CDR3 region is CASSPRIGSSEAFF. CDR3 DNA: TGTGCCAGCAGCCCCCGAATAGGGAGCTCTGAAGCTTTCTTT. The chain carries TRBV5-4 and TRBJ1-1; no clear D. Trimming stripped 4 bases from V and 6 bases from J, with 16 bases between. The CDR3 contains 14 residues. Germline V CDR1 and CDR2: SGHNT, YYREEE (reference sequence).

V and J are TRBV5-1 and TRBJ2-2; weak D call: TRBD1 (5 bases). Per germline, CDR1 SGHRS and CDR2 YFSETQ. This CDR3 has 14 residues. Trimming took off 6 bases at V and 1 base at J, with 10 bases between the two ends. The CDR3 loop is CASTRGQNTGELFF. The CDR3 nucleotides read TGCGCCAGCACCAGAGGACAGAACACCGGGGAGCTGTTTTTT.

This clone was recorded once. The chain uses TRBV6-2 or TRBV6-3 and TRBJ2-1; the D gene is possibly TRBD1 (6 bases). The CDR3 is made up of 14 amino acids. V gave up 1 base and J gave up 7 bases, with 11 bases separating them. Germline assignment: CDR1 MNHEY and CDR2 SVGEGT. As DNA, the CDR3 is TGTGCCAGCAGTTACTGGCAGGGGCGAAATGAGCAGTTCTTC. Protein: CASSYWQGRNEQFF.